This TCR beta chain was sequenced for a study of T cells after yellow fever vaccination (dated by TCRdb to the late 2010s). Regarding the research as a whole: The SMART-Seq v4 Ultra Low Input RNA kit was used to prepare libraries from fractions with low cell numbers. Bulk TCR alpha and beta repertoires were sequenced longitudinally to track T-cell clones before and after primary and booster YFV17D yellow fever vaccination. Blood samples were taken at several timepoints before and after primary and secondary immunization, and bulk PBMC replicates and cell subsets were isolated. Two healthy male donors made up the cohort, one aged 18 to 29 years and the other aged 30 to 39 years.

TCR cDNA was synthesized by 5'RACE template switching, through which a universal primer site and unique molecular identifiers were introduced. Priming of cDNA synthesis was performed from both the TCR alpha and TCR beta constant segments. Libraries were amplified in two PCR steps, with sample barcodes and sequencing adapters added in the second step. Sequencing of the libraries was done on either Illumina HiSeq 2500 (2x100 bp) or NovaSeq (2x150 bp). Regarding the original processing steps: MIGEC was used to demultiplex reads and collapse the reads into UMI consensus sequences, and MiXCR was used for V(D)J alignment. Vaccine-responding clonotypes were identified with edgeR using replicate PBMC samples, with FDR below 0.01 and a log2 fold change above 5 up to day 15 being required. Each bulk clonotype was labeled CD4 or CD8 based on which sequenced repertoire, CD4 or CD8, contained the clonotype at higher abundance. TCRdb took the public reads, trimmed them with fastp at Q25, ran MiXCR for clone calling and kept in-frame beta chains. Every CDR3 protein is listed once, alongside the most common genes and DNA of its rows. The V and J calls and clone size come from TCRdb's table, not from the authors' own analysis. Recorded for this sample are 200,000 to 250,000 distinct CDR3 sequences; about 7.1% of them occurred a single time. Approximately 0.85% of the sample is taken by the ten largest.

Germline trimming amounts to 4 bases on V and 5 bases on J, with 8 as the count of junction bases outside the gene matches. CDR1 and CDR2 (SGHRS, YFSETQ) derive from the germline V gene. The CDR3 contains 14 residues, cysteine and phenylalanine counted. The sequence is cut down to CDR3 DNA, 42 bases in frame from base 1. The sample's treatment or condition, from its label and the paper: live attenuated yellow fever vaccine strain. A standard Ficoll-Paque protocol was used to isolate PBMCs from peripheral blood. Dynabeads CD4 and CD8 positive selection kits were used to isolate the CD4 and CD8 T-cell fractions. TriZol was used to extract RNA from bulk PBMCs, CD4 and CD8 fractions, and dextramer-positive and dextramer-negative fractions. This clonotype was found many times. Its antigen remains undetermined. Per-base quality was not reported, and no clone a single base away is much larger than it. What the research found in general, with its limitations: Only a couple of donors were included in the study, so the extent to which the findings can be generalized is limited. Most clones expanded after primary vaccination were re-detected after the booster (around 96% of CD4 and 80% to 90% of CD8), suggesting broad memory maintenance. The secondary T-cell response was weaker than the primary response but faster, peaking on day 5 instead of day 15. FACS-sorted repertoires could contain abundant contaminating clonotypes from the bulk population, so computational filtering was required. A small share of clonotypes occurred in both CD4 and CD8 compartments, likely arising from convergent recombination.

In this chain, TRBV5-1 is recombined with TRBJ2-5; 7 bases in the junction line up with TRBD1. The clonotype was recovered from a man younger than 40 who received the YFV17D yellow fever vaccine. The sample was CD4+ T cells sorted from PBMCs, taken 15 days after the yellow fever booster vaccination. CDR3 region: CASSVSGGWETQYF. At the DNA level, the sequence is TGCGCCAGCAGCGTATCAGGGGGTTGGGAGACCCAGTACTTC.